This TCR beta chain was recorded in a study of monozygotic twins with inflammatory bowel disease. For this clonotype: Its specificity is not known.

CDR1 is KGHDR, CDR2 SFDVKD, per germline. This CDR3 has 16 residues. TCRdb reprocessed the 5' RACE reads, with one entry per CDR3 protein and no DNA. Recorded for this sample: approximately 100,000 distinct CDR3 sequences. Whole blood, unsorted for T cells, was the source of total RNA. Overall study results and limits: Limited statistical power may explain no repertoire similarity difference between concordant and discordant twins.

Material for sequencing was blood. The origin of this receptor is a human donor with ulcerative colitis or Crohn's disease, or a healthy co-twin of an affected twin (not recorded which). This chain uses TRBV24-1 with TRBJ2-7; the D gene TCRdb calls, TRBD2, cannot be checked with no DNA. The CDR3 region is CATSDLTASGSYEQYF.